This TCR beta chain was captured in a study of blood T cell repertoires in COVID-19. Study-wide context: The analysed material was cDNA or gDNA that came from T cells, B-cell-depleted T cells, or PBMCs.

As originally analysed: Reference gene primer amplification in the assay estimated nucleated cell counts. Only in-frame clones appear in the TCRdb table, and some are missing; sequencing was by immunoSEQ multiplex PCR. V, J and clone size were drawn from that table, and D and trimming were deduced from the DNA. The sample lists 300,000 or so clones, about 84% occurring once. The source material was peripheral blood. The TCR sequence derives from a woman aged 45-60 years with acute or convalescent COVID-19.

CDR3 nucleotide sequence: TGTGCCAGCAGTTACTCTAGCGGGAGGAGAGATACGCAGTATTTT. Residues: CASSYSSGRRDTQYF. The chain uses TRBV6-6 and TRBJ2-3; 10 nucleotides agree with TRBD2. This CDR3 has 15 amino acids. Germline trimming cut 0 bases from V and 5 bases from J; bases unmatched to any gene: 2. Per the germline V gene, CDR1 is MNHNY and CDR2 is SVGAGI (reference sequence).